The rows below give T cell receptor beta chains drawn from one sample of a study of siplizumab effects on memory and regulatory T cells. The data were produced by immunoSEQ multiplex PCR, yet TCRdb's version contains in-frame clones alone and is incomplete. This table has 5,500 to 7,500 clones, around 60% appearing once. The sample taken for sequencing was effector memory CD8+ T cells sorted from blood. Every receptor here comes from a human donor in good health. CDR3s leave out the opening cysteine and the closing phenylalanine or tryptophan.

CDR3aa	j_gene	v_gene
ASSLDGEQY	TRBJ2-7	TRBV28
ASSPFGEETQY	TRBJ2-5	TRBV18
ASSLVGGQNTEAF	TRBJ1-1	TRBV5-4
AIRDRGDYEQY	TRBJ2-7	TRBV10-3
AISETSGYTDTQY	TRBJ2-3	TRBV10-3
ASSGTSGGSEQY	TRBJ2-7	TRBV19
ASSIHPSAYTDTQY	TRBJ2-3	TRBV19
ASSHRTGDSTLEAF	TRBJ1-1	TRBV28
ASSLSGESMHGYT	TRBJ1-2	TRBV7-7
ASSFMGHTEAF	TRBJ1-1	TRBV7-9